One and the same sample provided the 8 T cell receptor beta chains below, sequenced in a study of spatial heterogeneity in lung cancer. TCRdb reprocessed the 5' RACE reads with MiXCR, giving one entry per CDR3 protein. The sample shows tens of thousands of distinct CDR3 sequences, 4% to 6% of them seen only once. Time point specified: sample taken at primary tumor resection. Whole RNA, isolated from tumor, nontumor lung or frozen PBMC, was sequenced without prior sorting. The specimen was PBMCs, collected at surgery. These receptors were taken from a female donor with early-stage non-small cell lung cancer.

This clonotype was seen many times. V gene TRBV20-1 combines with J gene TRBJ1-1, with 7 bases that match TRBD1. CDR1 is DFQATT, CDR2 SNEGSKA, per germline (reference sequence). The length of the CDR3 is 14 residues. J was trimmed by 1 base and V by 0 bases; bases with no gene match: 2. This CDR3 is CSARDRTGNTEAFF. For the CDR3, the DNA is TGCAGTGCTAGAGATAGGACAGGGAACACTGAAGCTTTCTTT.

Ten or more counts support this clonotype. The genes are TRBV12-3 or TRBV12-4 and TRBJ1-2; 9 nucleotides align to TRBD1. CDR3 size: 13 residues. V trimming: 5 bases; J trimming: 8 bases; junction bases outside the gene matches: 6. The CDR3 here is CASSLGQGMGYTF. The CDR3 coding sequence is TGTGCCAGCAGTCTCGGACAGGGGATGGGCTACACCTTC.

There are many counts of this clonotype. As DNA, the CDR3 is TGTGCCAGCAGTTTAGCGCTGGGGCGGGGCCCAAGGAATGAGCAGTTCTTC. It specifies CASSLALGRGPRNEQFF. This rearrangement joins TRBV12-3 or TRBV12-4 to TRBJ2-1, with a possible D match to TRBD2 (6 bases). V lost 0 bases and J 7 bases, leaving 19 bases between the germline ends. The CDR3 runs to 17 residues.

This clonotype was observed many times. The chain carries TRBV15 and TRBJ2-5, with D perhaps matching TRBD1 or TRBD2 (5 bases each). This CDR3 region has 14 residues. In germline, CDR1 is LNHNV, CDR2 YYDKDF (reference sequence). Trimming left V 4 bases short and J 4 bases short, with 13 bases between. CDR3 loop: CATSKGRVRETQYF. CDR3 DNA sequence: TGTGCCACCAGCAAGGGGCGGGTCCGAGAGACCCAGTACTTC.

In its sample, this clonotype was seen many times. The chain joins TRBV20-1 to TRBJ2-1; D may match TRBD1 or TRBD2 (5 bases each). V lost 3 bases to trimming and J lost 8 bases, with 14 bases between them. The CDR3 has 13 amino acids. From germline, CDR1 is DFQATT and CDR2 SNEGSKA (reference sequence). The CDR3 DNA is TGCAGTGCTAGTGACTCCCGGGACGATGAGCAGTTCTTC. As protein: CSASDSRDDEQFF.

This clonotype has at least ten counts. The genes are TRBV7-2 and TRBJ2-5; D is unresolved. The CDR3 is made up of 14 amino acids. Germline CDR1 is SGHTA and CDR2 is FQGNSA. Trimming left V 4 bases short and J 5 bases short, with 14 bases between. CDR3 residues: CASSSSRVGETQYF. Written as DNA, the CDR3 is TGTGCCAGCAGCTCCAGCCGGGTCGGCGAGACCCAGTACTTC.

The sample holds many counts of this clonotype. The CDR3 nucleotides are TGTGCCAGCAGTTTTGGAAGCACCGGGGAGCTGTTTTTT. This sequence encodes CASSFGSTGELFF. The chain is built from TRBV27 and TRBJ2-2; no definite D call. Looked up from germline, CDR1 is MNHEY and CDR2 is SMNVEV (reference sequence). The CDR3 extends over 13 amino acids. Trimming pared 3 bases from V and 4 bases from J, leaving 6 bases between.

The chain has TRBV5-6 and TRBJ1-2, with 8 bases aligning to TRBD1. The CDR3 sequence is 15 residues long. Per the germline V gene, CDR1 is SGHDT and CDR2 is YYEEEE. J lost 5 bases, V lost 2 bases, and 8 bases had no gene match. The CDR3, as DNA: TGTGCCAGCAGCTTCGGACAGGGTCAACGGTATGGCTACACCTTC. The encoded protein is CASSFGQGQRYGYTF.